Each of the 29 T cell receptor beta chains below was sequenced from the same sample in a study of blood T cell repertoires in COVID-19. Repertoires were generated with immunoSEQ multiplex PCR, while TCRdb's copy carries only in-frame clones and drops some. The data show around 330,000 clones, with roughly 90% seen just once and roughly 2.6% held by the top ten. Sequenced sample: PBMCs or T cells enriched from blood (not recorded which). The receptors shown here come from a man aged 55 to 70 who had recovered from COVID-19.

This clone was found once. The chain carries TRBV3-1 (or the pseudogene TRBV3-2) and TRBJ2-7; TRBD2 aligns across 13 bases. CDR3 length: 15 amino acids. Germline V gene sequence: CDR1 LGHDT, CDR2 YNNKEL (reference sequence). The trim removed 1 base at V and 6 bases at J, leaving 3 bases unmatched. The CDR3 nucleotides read TGTGCCAGCAGCCAAGGACTAGCGGGAGGAGGCGAGCAGTACTTC. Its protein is CASSQGLAGGGEQYF.

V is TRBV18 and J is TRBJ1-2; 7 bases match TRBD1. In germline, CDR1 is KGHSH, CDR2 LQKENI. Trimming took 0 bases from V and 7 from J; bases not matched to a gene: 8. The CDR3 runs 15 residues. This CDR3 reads CASSPPPTGRGGYTF. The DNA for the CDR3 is TGTGCCAGCTCACCACCCCCGACAGGGCGCGGTGGCTACACCTTC.

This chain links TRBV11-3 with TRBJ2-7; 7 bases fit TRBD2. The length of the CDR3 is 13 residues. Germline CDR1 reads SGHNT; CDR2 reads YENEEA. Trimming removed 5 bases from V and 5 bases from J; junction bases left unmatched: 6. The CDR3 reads CASSITGTNEQYF. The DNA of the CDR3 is TGTGCCAGCAGCATAACCGGGACTAACGAGCAGTACTTC. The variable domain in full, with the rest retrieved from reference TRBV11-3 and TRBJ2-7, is EAGVVQSPRYKIIEKKQPVAFWCNPISGHNTLYWYLQNLGQGPELLIRYENEEAVDDSQLPKDRFSAERLKGVDSTLKIQPAELGDSAVYLCASSITGTNEQYFGPGTRLTVT.

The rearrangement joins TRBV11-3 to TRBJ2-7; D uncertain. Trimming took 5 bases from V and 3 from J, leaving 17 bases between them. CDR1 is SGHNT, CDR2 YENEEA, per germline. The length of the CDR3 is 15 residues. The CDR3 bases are TGTGCCAGCAGCGGAACACGTGACAAGCACTACGAGCAGTACTTC. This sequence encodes CASSGTRDKHYEQYF.

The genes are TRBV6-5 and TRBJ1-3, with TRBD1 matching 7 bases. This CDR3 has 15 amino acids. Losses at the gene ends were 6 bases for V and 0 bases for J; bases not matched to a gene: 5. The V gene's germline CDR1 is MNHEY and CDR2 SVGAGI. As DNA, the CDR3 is TGTGCCAGCAGAGGGGACAGTGGCTCTGGAAACACCATATATTTT. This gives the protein CASRGDSGSGNTIYF.

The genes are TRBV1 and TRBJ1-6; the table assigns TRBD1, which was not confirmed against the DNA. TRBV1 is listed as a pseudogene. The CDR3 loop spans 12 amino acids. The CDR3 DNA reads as TGCACCCATCGGACAGGGCTCTCACCCCTCCACTTT. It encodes CTHRTGLSPLHF.

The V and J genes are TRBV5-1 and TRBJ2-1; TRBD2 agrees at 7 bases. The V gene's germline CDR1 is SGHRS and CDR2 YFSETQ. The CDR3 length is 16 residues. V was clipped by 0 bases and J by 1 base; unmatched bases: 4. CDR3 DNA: TGCGCCAGCAGCTTGGTGAGTAGCGGGTCCTACAATGAGCAGTTCTTC. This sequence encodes CASSLVSSGSYNEQFF.

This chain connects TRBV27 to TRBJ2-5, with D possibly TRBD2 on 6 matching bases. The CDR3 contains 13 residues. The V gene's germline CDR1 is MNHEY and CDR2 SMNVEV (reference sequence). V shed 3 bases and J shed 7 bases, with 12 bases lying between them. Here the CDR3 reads CASSLGGVGTQYF. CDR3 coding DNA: TGTGCCAGCAGTTTGGGGGGAGTTGGGACCCAGTACTTC.

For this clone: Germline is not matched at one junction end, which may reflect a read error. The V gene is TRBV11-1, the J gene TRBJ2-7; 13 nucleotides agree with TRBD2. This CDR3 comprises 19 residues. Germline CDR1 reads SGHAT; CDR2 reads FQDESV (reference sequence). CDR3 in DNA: TGTGCCAGCAGCATAGCCCTGGGACTAGCGGGGCCCAGATCCTACGAGCAGTACTTC. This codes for CASSIALGLAGPRSYEQYF.

CDR3 sequence: CASSLTAGSGTDTQYF. The CDR3 coding sequence is TGTGCCAGCAGCTTAACGGCGGGATCGGGCACAGATACGCAGTATTTT. V usage is TRBV7-2 and J usage is TRBJ2-3; D possibly corresponds to TRBD2 (6 bases). The ends were cut back, 2 bases at V and 1 base at J, with 13 bases in the middle. The CDR3 extends over 16 amino acids. Germline V gene lookup returns CDR1 SGHTA and CDR2 FQGNSA.

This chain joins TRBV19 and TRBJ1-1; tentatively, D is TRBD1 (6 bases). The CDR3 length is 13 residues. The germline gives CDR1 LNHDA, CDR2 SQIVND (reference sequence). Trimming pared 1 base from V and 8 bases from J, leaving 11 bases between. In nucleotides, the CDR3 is TGTGCCAGTAGTATAGCTATAGGGGGAGAAGCTTTCTTT. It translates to CASSIAIGGEAFF.

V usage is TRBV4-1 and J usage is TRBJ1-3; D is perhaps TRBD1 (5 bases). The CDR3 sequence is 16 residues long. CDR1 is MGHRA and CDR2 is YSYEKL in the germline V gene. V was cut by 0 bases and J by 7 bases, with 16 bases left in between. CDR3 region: CASSQERWQGRNTIYF. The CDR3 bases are TGCGCCAGCAGCCAAGAACGGTGGCAGGGAAGGAACACCATATATTTT.

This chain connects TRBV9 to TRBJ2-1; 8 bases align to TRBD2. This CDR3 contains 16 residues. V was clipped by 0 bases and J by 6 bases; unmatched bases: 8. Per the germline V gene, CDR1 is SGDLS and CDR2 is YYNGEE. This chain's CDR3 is CASSVAAGGLINEQFF. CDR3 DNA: TGTGCCAGCAGCGTAGCGGCGGGAGGACTAATCAATGAGCAGTTCTTC.

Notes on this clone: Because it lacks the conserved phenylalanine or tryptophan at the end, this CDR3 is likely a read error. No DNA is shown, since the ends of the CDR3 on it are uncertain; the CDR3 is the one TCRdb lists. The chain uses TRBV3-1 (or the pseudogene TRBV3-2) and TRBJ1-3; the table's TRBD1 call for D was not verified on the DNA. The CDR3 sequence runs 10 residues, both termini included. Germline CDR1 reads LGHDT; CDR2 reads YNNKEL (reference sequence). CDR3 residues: CASSHQPQVS.

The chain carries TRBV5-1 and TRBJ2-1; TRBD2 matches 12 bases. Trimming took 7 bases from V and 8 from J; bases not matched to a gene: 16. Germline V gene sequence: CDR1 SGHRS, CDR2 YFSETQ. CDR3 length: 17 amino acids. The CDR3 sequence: CASAETGGLAGGHEQFF. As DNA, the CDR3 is TGCGCCAGCGCCGAGACAGGGGGGCTAGCGGGAGGGCATGAGCAGTTCTTC.

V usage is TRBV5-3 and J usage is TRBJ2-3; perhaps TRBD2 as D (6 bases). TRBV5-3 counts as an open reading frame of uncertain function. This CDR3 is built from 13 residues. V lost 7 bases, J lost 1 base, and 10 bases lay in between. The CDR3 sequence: CARGGTRTDTQYF. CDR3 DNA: TGTGCCAGAGGCGGGACTCGCACAGATACGCAGTATTTT.

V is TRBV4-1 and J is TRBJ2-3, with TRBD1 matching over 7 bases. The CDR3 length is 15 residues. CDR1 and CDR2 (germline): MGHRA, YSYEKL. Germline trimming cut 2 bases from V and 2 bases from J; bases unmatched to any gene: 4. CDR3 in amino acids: CASSQFRGFTDTQYF. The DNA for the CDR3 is TGCGCCAGCAGCCAATTCAGGGGGTTCACAGATACGCAGTATTTT.

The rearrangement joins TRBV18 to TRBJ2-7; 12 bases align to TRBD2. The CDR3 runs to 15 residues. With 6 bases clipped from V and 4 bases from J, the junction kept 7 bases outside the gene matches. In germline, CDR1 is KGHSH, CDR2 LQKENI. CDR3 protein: CASSPRTSGIYEQYF. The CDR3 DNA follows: TGTGCCAGCTCCCCGCGGACTAGCGGGATATACGAGCAGTACTTC.

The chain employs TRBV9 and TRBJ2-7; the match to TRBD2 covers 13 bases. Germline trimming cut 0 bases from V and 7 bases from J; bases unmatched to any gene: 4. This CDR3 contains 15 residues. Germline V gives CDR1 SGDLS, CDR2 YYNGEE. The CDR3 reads CASSVGTSGGGEQYF. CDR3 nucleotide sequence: TGTGCCAGCAGCGTAGGTACTAGCGGGGGGGGTGAGCAGTACTTC.

CDR3 sequence reads: CASSRGRSSNQPQHF. CDR3 DNA: TGTGCCAGTAGTAGGGGCAGGTCTAGCAATCAGCCCCAGCATTTT. The rearrangement uses TRBV19 and TRBJ1-5, with D perhaps matching TRBD1 (5 bases). Trimming took 4 bases from V and 0 from J, leaving 10 bases between them. The CDR3 spans 15 residues. In germline, CDR1 is LNHDA, CDR2 SQIVND (reference sequence).

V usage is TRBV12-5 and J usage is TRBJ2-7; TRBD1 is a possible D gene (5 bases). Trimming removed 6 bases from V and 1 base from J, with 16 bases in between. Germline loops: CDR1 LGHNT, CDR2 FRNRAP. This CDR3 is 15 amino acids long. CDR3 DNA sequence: TGTGCTAGTGGACTGGGGATAGGGGTTTCCTACGAGCAGTACTTC. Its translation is CASGLGIGVSYEQYF.

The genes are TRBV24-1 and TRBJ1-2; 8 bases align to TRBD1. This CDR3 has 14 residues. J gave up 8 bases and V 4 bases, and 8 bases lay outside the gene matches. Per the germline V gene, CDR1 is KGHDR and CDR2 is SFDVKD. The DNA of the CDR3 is TGTGCCACCAGTGACTCGGGACAGGTGGGAGGCTACACCTTC. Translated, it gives CATSDSGQVGGYTF.

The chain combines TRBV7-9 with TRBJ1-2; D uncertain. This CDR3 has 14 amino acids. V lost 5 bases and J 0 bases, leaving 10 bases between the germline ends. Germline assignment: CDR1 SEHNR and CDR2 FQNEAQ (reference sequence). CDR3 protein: CASSPPGANYGYTF. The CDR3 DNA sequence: TGTGCCAGCAGCCCCCCTGGAGCTAACTATGGCTACACCTTC.

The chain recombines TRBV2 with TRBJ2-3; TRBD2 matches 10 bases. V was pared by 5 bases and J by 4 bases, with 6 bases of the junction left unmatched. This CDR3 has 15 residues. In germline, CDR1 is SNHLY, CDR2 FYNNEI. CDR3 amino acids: CASSPLAGASDTQYF. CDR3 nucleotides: TGTGCCAGCAGTCCTCTAGCGGGAGCTTCAGATACGCAGTATTTT.

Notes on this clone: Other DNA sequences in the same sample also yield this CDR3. The CDR3 coding sequence is TGTGCCAGCAGCCAAGGGACACAAGAGACCCAGTACTTC. Protein sequence: CASSQGTQETQYF. V and J are TRBV3-1 (or the pseudogene TRBV3-2) and TRBJ2-5; the D gene is possibly TRBD1 (5 bases). The CDR3 is 13 residues long. The ends were cut back, 1 base at V and 2 bases at J, with 5 bases in the middle. Germline CDR1 is LGHDT and CDR2 is YNNKEL (reference sequence).

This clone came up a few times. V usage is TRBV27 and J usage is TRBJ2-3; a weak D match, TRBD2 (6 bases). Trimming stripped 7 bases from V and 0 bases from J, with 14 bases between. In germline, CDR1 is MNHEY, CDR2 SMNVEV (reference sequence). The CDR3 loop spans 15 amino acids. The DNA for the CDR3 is TGTGCCAGCACCCCATGGGCGGGGAGCACAGATACGCAGTATTTT. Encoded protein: CASTPWAGSTDTQYF.

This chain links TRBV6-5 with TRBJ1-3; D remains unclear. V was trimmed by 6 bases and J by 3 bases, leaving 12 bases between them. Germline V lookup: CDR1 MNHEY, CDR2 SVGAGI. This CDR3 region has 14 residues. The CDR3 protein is CASSRGLFGNTIYF. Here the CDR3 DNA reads TGTGCCAGCAGCCGAGGGCTCTTTGGAAACACCATATATTTT.

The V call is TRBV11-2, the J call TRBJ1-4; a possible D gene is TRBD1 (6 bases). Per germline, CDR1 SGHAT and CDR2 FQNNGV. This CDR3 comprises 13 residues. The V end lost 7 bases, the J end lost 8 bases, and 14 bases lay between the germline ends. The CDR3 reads CASTHSGVEKLFF. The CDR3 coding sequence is TGTGCCAGCACACACTCAGGGGTCGAAAAACTGTTTTTT. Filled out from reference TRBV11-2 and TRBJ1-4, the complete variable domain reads EAGVAQSPRYKIIEKRQSVAFWCNPISGHATLYWYQQILGQGPKLLIQFQNNGVVDDSQLPKDRFSAERLKGVDSTLKIQPAKLEDSAVYLCASTHSGVEKLFFGSGTQLSVL.

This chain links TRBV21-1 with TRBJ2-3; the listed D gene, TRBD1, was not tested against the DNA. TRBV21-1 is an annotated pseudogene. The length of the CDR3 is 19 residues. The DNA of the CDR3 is TGTGCCAGCAGCAAAGCGCGCGTATTTACAGGGGGGTGCACAGATACGCAGTATTTT. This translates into CASSKARVFTGGCTDTQYF.